The 15 T cell receptor beta chains in this list originate from one sample, sequenced in a study of shared clonotypes between healthy human individuals. The protocol was immunoSEQ multiplex PCR, while the TCRdb copy is restricted to in-frame clones and leaves out a portion. The sample carries around 700,000 clones, about 74% recorded once. The specimen sequenced was memory CD4+ T cells sorted from blood. Subset described: CD45RA-negative fraction. These receptors were taken from a woman aged 25 to 45 in good health.

This clone appeared a single time. The chain carries TRBV5-1 and TRBJ2-1, with a possible D match to TRBD2 (5 bases). The germline gives CDR1 SGHRS, CDR2 YFSETQ. This CDR3 region has 13 residues. V was pared by 0 bases and J by 7 bases, with 8 bases between. The CDR3 protein is CASSLAGENEQFF. The DNA of the CDR3 is TGCGCCAGCAGCTTGGCCGGGGAAAATGAGCAGTTCTTC. Together with reference TRBV5-1 and TRBJ2-1, the CDR3 gives the full variable domain: KAGVTQTPRYLIKTRGQQVTLSCSPISGHRSVSWYQQTPGQGLQFLFEYFSETQRNKGNFPGRFSGRQFSNSRSEMNVSTLELGDSALYLCASSLAGENEQFFGPGTRLTVL.

This clone was recorded a few times. The rearrangement uses TRBV7-9 and TRBJ1-4, with unresolved D. The CDR3 length is 15 residues. Trimming pared 4 bases from V and 10 bases from J, leaving 19 bases between. Germline V gives CDR1 SEHNR, CDR2 FQNEAQ (reference sequence). CDR3 sequence: CASSSKVLGHPKLFF. The CDR3 DNA sequence: TGTGCCAGCAGCTCCAAGGTCCTAGGTCATCCAAAACTGTTTTTT.

This clone occurred many times. The rearrangement uses TRBV14 and TRBJ2-5; D is possibly TRBD2 (7 bases). V was shortened by 2 bases and J by 5 bases, with 18 bases between the two germline ends. Looked up from germline, CDR1 is SGHDN and CDR2 is FVKESK. There are 16 residues in the CDR3. The DNA for the CDR3 is TGTGCCAGCAGCCAACAGGGGTCGGGAGCGGGGGAGACCCAGTACTTC. Protein product: CASSQQGSGAGETQYF.

The CDR3 sequence is CASSSQLRVAGATGELFF. The CDR3 region has the DNA TGTGCCAGCAGCTCCCAACTCCGGGTAGCGGGAGCCACCGGGGAGCTGTTTTTT. This rearrangement joins TRBV13 to TRBJ2-2; TRBD2 matches 9 bases. The V and J ends lost 4 bases and 4 bases, in that order; junction bases with no gene match: 13. CDR3 length: 18 residues. CDR1 and CDR2 from the germline V gene are PRHDT and FYEKMQ (reference sequence). Full variable domain (outside the CDR3, taken from reference TRBV13 and TRBJ2-2): AAGVIQSPRHLIKEKRETATLKCYPIPRHDTVYWYQQGPGQDPQFLISFYEKMQSDKGSIPDRFSAQQFSDYHSELNMSSLELGDSALYFCASSSQLRVAGATGELFFGEGSRLTVL.

The chain combines TRBV28 with TRBJ1-5; maybe TRBD1 (6 bases). Germline V CDR1 and CDR2: MDHEN, SYDVKM. The CDR3 is 15 residues long. The germline V and J ends were trimmed by 5 bases and 2 bases, with 13 bases remaining between them. CDR3 amino acids: CASSAAQGRNQPQHF. CDR3 coding DNA: TGTGCCAGCAGTGCCGCCCAGGGGCGCAATCAGCCCCAGCATTTT. The whole variable domain, filled in from reference TRBV28 and TRBJ1-5, reads DVKVTQSSRYLVKRTGEKVFLECVQDMDHENMFWYRQDPGLGLRLIYFSYDVKMKEKGDIPEGYSVSREKKERFSLILESASTNQTSMYLCASSAAQGRNQPQHFGDGTRLSIL.

This clone was counted between two and nine times. The chain combines TRBV11-1 with TRBJ2-5; 10 bases are a match to TRBD1. The J segment lost 5 bases and the V segment lost 5 bases, leaving 5 bases of the junction unmatched. Germline CDR1 and CDR2: SGHAT and FQDESV (reference sequence). The CDR3 spans 14 residues. CDR3 sequence: CASSRQGASETQYF. The CDR3 region has the DNA TGTGCCAGCAGCCGACAGGGGGCGTCGGAGACCCAGTACTTC.

This chain connects TRBV30 to TRBJ1-1; TRBD1 matches 10 bases. With 5 bases clipped from V and 1 base from J, the junction kept 4 bases outside the gene matches. The CDR3 totals 14 residues. Germline values: CDR1 GTSNPN, CDR2 SVGIG (reference sequence). The CDR3 region is CAWDRGLQNTEAFF. Written as DNA, the CDR3 is TGTGCCTGGGACAGGGGGCTCCAGAACACTGAAGCTTTCTTT.

This clone was seen only a few times. The CDR3 sequence is CASIRLAGGYNEQFF. In DNA, the CDR3 is TGCGCCAGCATACGACTAGCGGGAGGCTACAATGAGCAGTTCTTC. This chain joins TRBV23-1 and TRBJ2-1, with 13 bases lining up with TRBD2. TRBV23-1 is an ORF for which the function is uncertain. The CDR3 extends over 15 amino acids. With 7 bases clipped from V and 3 bases from J, the junction kept 3 bases outside the gene matches.

The chain combines TRBV6-1 with TRBJ1-1; 9 bases line up with TRBD1. V shed 10 bases and J 6 bases; nucleotides not matched to a gene: 12. The CDR3 consists of 14 residues. Germline loops: CDR1 MNHNS, CDR2 SASEGT. This chain's CDR3 is CATRGDRGAAEAFF. As DNA, the CDR3 is TGTGCCACCAGGGGAGACAGGGGGGCAGCTGAAGCTTTCTTT.

V and J are TRBV28 and TRBJ2-5; 8 positions agree with TRBD1. Unmatched junction bases numbered 12, after V lost 4 bases and J lost 5 bases. The length of the CDR3 is 16 residues. Germline V gives CDR1 MDHEN, CDR2 SYDVKM. The CDR3 region is CASSSFGTGTGETQYF. In DNA, the CDR3 is TGTGCCAGCAGTTCCTTCGGGACAGGCACTGGGGAGACCCAGTACTTC.

The chain joins TRBV18 to TRBJ1-2; weak D call: TRBD1 (6 bases). CDR3 length equals 15 residues. CDR1 is KGHSH, CDR2 LQKENI, per germline. V lost 2 bases, J lost 8 bases, and 18 bases lay in between. CDR3 coding DNA: TGTGCCAGCTCACCAGTGGACAGCCCGACTTACGGCTACACCTTC. It is translated as CASSPVDSPTYGYTF.

This clone has more than one count but fewer than ten. The gene calls are TRBV7-9 and TRBJ2-6, with D perhaps assigned TRBD1 or TRBD2 (5 bases each). V gave up 7 bases and J gave up 1 base, with 8 bases separating them. Germline CDR1 reads SEHNR; CDR2 reads FQNEAQ (reference sequence). This CDR3 has 14 amino acids. CDR3 protein: CASNWGSGANVLTF. The CDR3 nucleotides read TGTGCCAGCAACTGGGGGTCTGGGGCCAACGTCCTGACTTTC. The full variable domain, completed using reference TRBV7-9 and TRBJ2-6, is DTGVSQNPRHKITKRGQNVTFRCDPISEHNRLYWYRQTLGQGPEFLTYFQNEAQLEKSRLLSDRFSAERPKGSFSTLEIQRTEQGDSAMYLCASNWGSGANVLTFGAGSRLTVL.

V usage is TRBV11-3 and J usage is TRBJ2-3, with TRBD2 matching over 8 bases. The ends lost 5 bases at V and 2 bases at J; junction bases unmatched: 3. The CDR3 covers 14 residues. CDR1 is SGHNT and CDR2 is YENEEA in the germline V gene. CDR3 sequence: CASSLSGDTDTQYF. DNA of the CDR3: TGTGCCAGCAGCCTTAGCGGGGACACAGATACGCAGTATTTT.

The rearrangement links TRBV27 to TRBJ2-3, with no clear D. Trimming stripped 3 bases from V and 5 bases from J, with 6 bases between. Germline V lookup: CDR1 MNHEY, CDR2 SMNVEV (reference sequence). The CDR3 is made up of 12 amino acids. The CDR3 reads CASSFPVDTQYF. CDR3 sequence (DNA): TGTGCCAGCAGTTTCCCAGTAGATACGCAGTATTTT.

The rearrangement links TRBV11-2 to TRBJ2-7, with 8 bases lining up with TRBD2. Germline trimming cut 5 bases from V and 6 bases from J; bases unmatched to any gene: 6. The CDR3 is made up of 13 amino acids. CDR1 is SGHAT and CDR2 is FQNNGV in the germline V gene. The CDR3 region has the DNA TGTGCCAGCAGCCCAAGCGGGGGAGGCGAGCAGTACTTC. The encoded protein is CASSPSGGGEQYF.